This T cell receptor (beta chain) stems from a study of shared clonotypes between healthy human individuals. TCRdb's table, derived via immunoSEQ multiplex PCR, lists solely in-frame clones and lacks some. In the table there are about 2 million clones, over 85% of which are singletons. Germline CDR1 and CDR2: SGHRS and YFSETQ. The CDR3 is 15 amino acids. With 2 bases clipped from V and 7 bases from J, the junction kept 10 bases outside the gene matches. This chain links TRBV5-1 with TRBJ1-1, with 8 positions matching TRBD1. This clonotype was obtained from a young man in good health. The sequencing input was naive CD4+ T cells sorted from blood. Subset noted: CD45RA+ positively selected. CDR3 sequence reads: CASSFLPDRVYEAFF. CDR3 DNA: TGCGCCAGCAGCTTTTTACCGGACAGGGTGTATGAAGCTTTCTTT.